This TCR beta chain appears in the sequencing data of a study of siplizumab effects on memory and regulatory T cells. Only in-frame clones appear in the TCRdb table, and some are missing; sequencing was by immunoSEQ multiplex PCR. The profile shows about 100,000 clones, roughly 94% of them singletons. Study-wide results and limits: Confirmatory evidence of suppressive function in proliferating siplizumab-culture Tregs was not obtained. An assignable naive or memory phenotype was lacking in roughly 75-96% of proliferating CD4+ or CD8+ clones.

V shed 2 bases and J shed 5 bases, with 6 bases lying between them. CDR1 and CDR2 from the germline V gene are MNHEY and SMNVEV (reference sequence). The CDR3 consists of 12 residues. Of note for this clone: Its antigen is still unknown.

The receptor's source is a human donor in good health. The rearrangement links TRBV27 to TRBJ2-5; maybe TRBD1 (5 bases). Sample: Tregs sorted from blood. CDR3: CASSLRGETQYF. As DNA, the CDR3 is TGTGCCAGCAGTTTAAGGGGCGAGACCCAGTACTTC.